Following are 13 T cell receptor beta chains from one sample sequenced in a study of blood T cells in healthy people across ages. Sample-barcoded 5' priming and a J-beta primer mix drove a second PCR of about 6 to 12 cycles. TCRdb processed the 5' RACE reads anew with MiXCR; each CDR3 protein has one entry. The sample lists about 580,000 distinct CDR3 sequences, roughly 43% seen once, with 20% to 25% in the top ten. The sequenced sample consisted of blood. Receptors originate from a man aged 80 or over in good health.

This clonotype was seen just once. The V call is TRBV3-1, the J call TRBJ2-1; the match to TRBD2 covers 9 bases. The trim removed 3 bases at V and 0 bases at J, leaving 6 bases unmatched. This CDR3 is built from 17 residues. Looked up from germline, CDR1 is LGHDT and CDR2 is YNNKEL (reference sequence). In nucleotides, the CDR3 is TGTGCCAGCAGCCAGCTCCCGGGACTAGCCTCCTACAATGAGCAGTTCTTC. Residues: CASSQLPGLASYNEQFF.

The chain carries TRBV6-2 or TRBV6-3 and TRBJ1-1, with D tentatively TRBD1 (6 bases). Trimming stripped 5 bases from V and 3 bases from J, with 19 bases between. The V gene's germline CDR1 is MNHEY and CDR2 SVGEGT. CDR3 length: 16 amino acids. CDR3 DNA: TGTGCCAGCAGTCCGGGGTTTCGGGGGGCCTACACTGAAGCTTTCTTT. Translation gives CASSPGFRGAYTEAFF.

This clonotype was observed a handful of times. The rearrangement joins TRBV5-1 to TRBJ1-2, with TRBD1 matching 8 bases. Germline V gene data show CDR1 as SGHRS and CDR2 as YFSETQ. The CDR3 extends over 16 amino acids. The V and J ends lost 7 bases and 0 bases, in that order; junction bases with no gene match: 11. The CDR3: CASARGTGGSNYGYTF. The DNA for the CDR3 is TGCGCCAGCGCCAGGGGAACAGGGGGGTCTAACTATGGCTACACCTTC.

This clonotype was picked up a small number of times. The rearrangement joins TRBV20-1 to TRBJ2-3; 7 nucleotides line up with TRBD1. The CDR3 consists of 13 residues. Germline loops: CDR1 DFQATT, CDR2 SNEGSKA (reference sequence). The junction had 5 bases not matched to a gene; V was cut back by 6 bases and J by 2 bases. Here the CDR3 DNA reads TGCAGTGCATTCGGGACAGACACAGATACGCAGTATTTT. As protein: CSAFGTDTDTQYF.

Comments on this clonotype: Being one base from a much bigger clone, this may be a read error. The V call is TRBV7-2, the J call TRBJ2-5; 9 nucleotides agree with TRBD2. This CDR3 has 17 amino acids. With V trimmed by 4 bases and J by 4 bases, 13 bases remained unmatched. The germline V gene has CDR1 SGHTA and CDR2 FQGNSA. CDR3 residues: CASSCRASGKSGETQYF. The CDR3 DNA reads TGTGCCAGCAGCTGCCGGGCTAGCGGGAAATCTGGAGAGACCCAGTACTTC.

This clonotype showed up just a few times. This chain links TRBV28 with TRBJ1-5; TRBD1 matches at 10 bases. This CDR3 is 16 amino acids long. The junction had 6 bases not matched to a gene; V was cut back by 1 base and J by 6 bases. Per germline, CDR1 MDHEN and CDR2 SYDVKM. The DNA for the CDR3 is TGTGCCAGCAGTTTATTAGACAGGGGGCGGATTCAGCCCCAGCATTTT. This codes for CASSLLDRGRIQPQHF.

The rearrangement uses TRBV4-3 and TRBJ1-2; D might be TRBD1 (5 bases). The CDR3 has 15 residues. CDR1 and CDR2 from the germline V gene are LGHNA and YSLEER. Trimming pared 2 bases from V and 9 bases from J, leaving 19 bases between. Written as DNA, the CDR3 is TGCGCCAGCAGCCAAACCCTGGGGAGGGGAGCGAGCTACACCTTC. Translation: CASSQTLGRGASYTF.

The gene calls are TRBV7-2 and TRBJ2-5; D is possibly TRBD2 (6 bases). There are 15 residues in the CDR3. The V and J ends lost 2 bases and 2 bases respectively, with 12 bases between them. Germline V gives CDR1 SGHTA, CDR2 FQGNSA. CDR3 protein: CASSLLGAGQETQYF. Here the CDR3 DNA reads TGTGCCAGCAGCTTACTTGGGGCGGGGCAAGAGACCCAGTACTTC.

V gene TRBV12-3 or TRBV12-4 combines with J gene TRBJ2-3; 9 bases fit TRBD2. The CDR3 has 13 amino acids. The junction had 3 bases not matched to a gene; V was cut back by 3 bases and J by 8 bases. CDR3 coding DNA: TGTGCCAGCAGTTTCGATAGCGGGAGTACGCAGTATTTT. Translation: CASSFDSGSTQYF.

This chain links TRBV7-8 with TRBJ2-1, with a tentative D call TRBD2 (5 bases). Germline CDR1 and CDR2: SGHVS and FQNEAQ. Trimming took off 2 bases at V and 1 base at J, with 12 bases between the two ends. The CDR3 is 16 amino acids. The CDR3 DNA sequence: TGTGCCAGCAGCTTAAGAAGCGGAAGGTCCTACAATGAGCAGTTCTTC. Encoded protein: CASSLRSGRSYNEQFF.

The chain joins TRBV18 to TRBJ2-1, with TRBD1 identical over 9 bases. The CDR3 runs to 16 residues. V lost 6 bases, J lost 6 bases, and 12 bases stayed unmatched. CDR1 and CDR2 (germline): KGHSH, LQKENI. This chain's CDR3 is CASSPWLDRGANEQFF. The CDR3 nucleotides are TGTGCCAGCTCGCCTTGGTTGGACAGGGGTGCCAATGAGCAGTTCTTC.

The chain's CDR3 is CASSRGGRASETQYF. DNA of the CDR3: TGCGCCAGCTCGCGGGGCGGGAGGGCCTCAGAGACCCAGTACTTC. The chain has TRBV5-1 and TRBJ2-7, with 9 bases aligning to TRBD2. The end of the DNA aligns better with TRBJ2-5, so the J call may be wrong. This CDR3 has 15 amino acids. Germline CDR1 and CDR2: SGHRS and YFSETQ.

This clonotype was seen a few times. The CDR3 reads CASTGQGLSGELFF. The CDR3 nucleotides read TGTGCCAGCACCGGACAGGGGTTGTCCGGGGAGCTGTTTTTT. V is TRBV6-5 and J is TRBJ2-2; 9 bases match TRBD1. The CDR3 is 14 amino acids. The germline CDR1 and CDR2 sequences are MNHEY and SVGAGI. With V trimmed by 7 bases and J by 6 bases, 6 bases remained unmatched.